This TCR beta chain was sequenced for a study of T cells after yellow fever vaccination. The CDR3 is made up of 15 amino acids. MiXCR, run by TCRdb on the 5' RACE reads, gives a single entry per CDR3 protein. The table has 200,000 to 300,000 distinct CDR3 sequences, about 7% seen once. This clonotype was detected many times. Its antigen is unidentified. Whole-study findings and limits: A faster peak, day 5 versus 15, was reached by the weaker secondary response.

This TCR came from a man between 25 and 39 years old who received the YFV17D yellow fever vaccine. The V gene is TRBV21-1, the J gene TRBJ2-7; the table assigns TRBD1, which was not confirmed against the DNA. TRBV21-1 is termed a pseudogene. This sample comprised CD4+ T cells sorted from PBMCs, obtained on the day of the yellow fever booster vaccination. CDR3 in DNA: TGTGCCAGCAGCAAGCGGACAGGACGGGCCTACGAGCAGTACTTC. Translating it yields CASSKRTGRAYEQYF.